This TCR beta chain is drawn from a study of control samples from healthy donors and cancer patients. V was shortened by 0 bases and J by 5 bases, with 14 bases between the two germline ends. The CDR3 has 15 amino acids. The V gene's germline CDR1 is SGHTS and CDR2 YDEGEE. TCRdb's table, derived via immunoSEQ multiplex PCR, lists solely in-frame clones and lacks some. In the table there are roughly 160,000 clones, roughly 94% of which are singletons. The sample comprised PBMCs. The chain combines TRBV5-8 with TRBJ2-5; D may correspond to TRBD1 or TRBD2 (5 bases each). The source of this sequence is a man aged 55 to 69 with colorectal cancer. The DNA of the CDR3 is TGTGCCAGCAGCTTGGGATCGAGGGGATTGGAGACCCAGTACTTC. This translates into CASSLGSRGLETQYF.